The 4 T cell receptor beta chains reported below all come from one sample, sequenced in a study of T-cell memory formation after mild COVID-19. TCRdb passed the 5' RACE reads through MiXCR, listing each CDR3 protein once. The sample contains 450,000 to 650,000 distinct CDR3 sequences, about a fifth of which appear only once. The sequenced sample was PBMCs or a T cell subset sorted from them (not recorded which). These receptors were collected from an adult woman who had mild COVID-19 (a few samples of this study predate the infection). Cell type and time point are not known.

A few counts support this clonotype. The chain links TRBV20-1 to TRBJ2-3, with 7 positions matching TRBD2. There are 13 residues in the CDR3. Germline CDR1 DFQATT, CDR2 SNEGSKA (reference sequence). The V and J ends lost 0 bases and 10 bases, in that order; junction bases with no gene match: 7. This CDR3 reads CSAREVAGVSQYF. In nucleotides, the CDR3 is TGCAGTGCTAGAGAGGTGGCGGGAGTATCGCAGTATTTT.

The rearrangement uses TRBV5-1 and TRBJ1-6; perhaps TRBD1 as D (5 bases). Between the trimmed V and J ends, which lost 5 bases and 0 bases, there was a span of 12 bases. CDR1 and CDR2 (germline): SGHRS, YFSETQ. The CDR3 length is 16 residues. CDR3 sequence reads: CASRGEEGSYNSPLHF. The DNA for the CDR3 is TGCGCCAGCAGAGGGGAAGAGGGCTCCTATAATTCACCCCTCCACTTT.

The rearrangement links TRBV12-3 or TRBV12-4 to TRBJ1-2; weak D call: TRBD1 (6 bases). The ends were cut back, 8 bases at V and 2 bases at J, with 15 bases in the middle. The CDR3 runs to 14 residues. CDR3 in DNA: TGTGCCAGCTCAGAGGCAGGGGTAAACTATGGCTACACCTTC. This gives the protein CASSEAGVNYGYTF.

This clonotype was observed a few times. The CDR3 loop reads CASSSSGALSTGELFF. DNA of the CDR3: TGTGCCAGCAGTTCTAGCGGGGCCTTGAGCACCGGGGAGCTGTTTTTT. This sequence joins TRBV27 and TRBJ2-2; 9 nucleotides agree with TRBD2. Looked up from germline, CDR1 is MNHEY and CDR2 is SMNVEV (reference sequence). This CDR3 spans 16 amino acids. The ends lost 4 bases at V and 4 bases at J; junction bases unmatched: 7.